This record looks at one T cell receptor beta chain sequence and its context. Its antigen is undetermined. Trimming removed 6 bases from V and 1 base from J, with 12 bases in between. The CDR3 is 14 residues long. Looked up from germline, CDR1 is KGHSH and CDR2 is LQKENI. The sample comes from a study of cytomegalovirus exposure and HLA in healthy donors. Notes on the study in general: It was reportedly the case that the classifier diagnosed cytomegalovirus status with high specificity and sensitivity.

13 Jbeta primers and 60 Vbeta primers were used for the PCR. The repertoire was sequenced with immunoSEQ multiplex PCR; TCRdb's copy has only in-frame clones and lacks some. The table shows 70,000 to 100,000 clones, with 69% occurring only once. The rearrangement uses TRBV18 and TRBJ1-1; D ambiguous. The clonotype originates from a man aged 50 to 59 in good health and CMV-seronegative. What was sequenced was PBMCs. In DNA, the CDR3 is TGTGCCAGCTCCCGCGCATCAGGGAACACTGAAGCTTTCTTT. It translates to CASSRASGNTEAFF.